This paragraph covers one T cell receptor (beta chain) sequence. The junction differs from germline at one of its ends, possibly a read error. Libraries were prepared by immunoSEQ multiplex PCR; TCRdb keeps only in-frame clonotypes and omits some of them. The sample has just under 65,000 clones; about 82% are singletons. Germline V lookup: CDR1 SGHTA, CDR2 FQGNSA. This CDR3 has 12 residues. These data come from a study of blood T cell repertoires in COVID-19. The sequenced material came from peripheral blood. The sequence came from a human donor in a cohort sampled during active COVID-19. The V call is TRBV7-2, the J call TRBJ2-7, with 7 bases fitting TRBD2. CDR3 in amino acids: CASSAGPPSGNF. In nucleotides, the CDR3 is TGTGCCAGCAGCGCCGGGCCGCCTAGCGGAAACTTC.